Below, one T cell receptor (beta chain) is given with its context. Its cognate antigen is unknown. This entry belongs to a study of regulatory and conventional T cells in RAG deficiency. Assay: immunoSEQ multiplex PCR; the TCRdb copy retains only in-frame clones and omits some. The repertoire includes fewer than 35,000 clones, around 90% of them detected once, and around 5% sits in the top ten. CDR1 is MDHEN and CDR2 is SYDVKM in the germline V gene. CDR3 size: 12 residues. The V and J ends lost 8 bases and 5 bases respectively, with 12 bases between them. Study-level results: Shorter CDR3s in all patient subsets; >75% Treg-Tconv overlap in Omenn. Shannon entropy fell and Simpson indices rose in RAG-deficient patients.

This sample also belongs to another study, concerning regulatory T cells. Turning to that study: The primer mix had 52 TRBV and 13 TRBJ primers.

This receptor was identified in a human donor in good health. The sample comprised CD8+ T cells sorted from blood. The chain combines TRBV28 with TRBJ2-5, with no clear D. The CDR3 reads CASWAGSETQYF. The CDR3, as DNA: TGTGCCAGCTGGGCAGGCTCGGAGACCCAGTACTTC.